This TCR beta chain was found in a study of cytomegalovirus exposure and HLA in healthy donors. About the research overall: Early released data had about 80 million unique TCRs, all coming from HLA-typed donors. Notes on the study in general: Researchers counted roughly 150 TCR beta chains as cytomegalovirus-associated.

Although they were nominally healthy when sampled, donors likely had unrecorded immune exposures. In regard to this clone: Its antigen is undetermined.

A multiplex PCR was run with 60 Vbeta primers and 13 Jbeta primers. Profiling relied on immunoSEQ multiplex PCR, and the TCRdb table lists in-frame clones only, not all of them. The sample lists some 130,000 clones; roughly 85% were seen once. Material: PBMCs. This clonotype was sampled from a middle-aged man in good health and CMV-seronegative.

The CDR3 DNA is TGTGCCAGCAGTTTATTATCTGGGACAGAAGGTCGCGAGCAGTACTTC. Encoded protein: CASSLLSGTEGREQYF. V is TRBV27 and J is TRBJ2-7, with 7 bases fitting TRBD1. Germline CDR1 reads MNHEY; CDR2 reads SMNVEV (reference sequence). The CDR3 is made up of 16 amino acids. After removal of 1 base from V and 6 bases from J, the junction contained 12 bases not matched to a gene.